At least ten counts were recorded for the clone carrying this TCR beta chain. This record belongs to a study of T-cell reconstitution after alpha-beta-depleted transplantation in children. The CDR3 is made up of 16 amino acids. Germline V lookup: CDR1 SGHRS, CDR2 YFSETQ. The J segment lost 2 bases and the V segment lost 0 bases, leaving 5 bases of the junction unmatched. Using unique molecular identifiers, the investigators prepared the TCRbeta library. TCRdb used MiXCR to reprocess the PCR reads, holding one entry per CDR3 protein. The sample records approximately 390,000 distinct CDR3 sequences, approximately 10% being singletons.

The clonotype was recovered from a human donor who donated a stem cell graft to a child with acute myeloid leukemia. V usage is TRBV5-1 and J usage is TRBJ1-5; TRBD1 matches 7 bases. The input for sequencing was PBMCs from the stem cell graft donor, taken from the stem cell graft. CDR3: CASSLGTGGGNQPQHF. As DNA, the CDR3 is TGCGCCAGCAGCTTGGGGACAGGAGGAGGCAATCAGCCCCAGCATTTT. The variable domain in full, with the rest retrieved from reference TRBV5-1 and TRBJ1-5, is KAGVTQTPRYLIKTRGQQVTLSCSPISGHRSVSWYQQTPGQGLQFLFEYFSETQRNKGNFPGRFSGRQFSNSRSEMNVSTLELGDSALYLCASSLGTGGGNQPQHFGDGTRLSIL.